The next 9 T cell receptor beta chains were all read from a single sample in a study of CD8 T cells in ankylosing spondylitis (dated by TCRdb to 2016 to 2017). Library method: 5' RACE. Instrument used: Illumina HiSeq 2500. TCRdb reanalyzed the raw reads on its own, using fastp at Q25 for trimming and MiXCR for clone calling, and kept in-frame beta chains. Every CDR3 protein is listed once, alongside the most common genes and DNA of its rows. The sample data list some 240,000 distinct CDR3 sequences, and 18% of these were observed just once. More than 25% of the sample is taken by the ten largest. The sequenced material came from blood, either unsorted or a sorted T cell fraction (not recorded which). These receptors originate from a male donor with ankylosing spondylitis or in good health (not recorded which).

J is TRBJ2-2 and V is TRBV29-1; no clear D. CDR3 length equals 16 residues. The germline CDR1 and CDR2 sequences are SQVTM and ANQGSEA. Trimming shortened V by 0 bases and J by 1 base, and 12 bases separated the two germline ends. CDR3 sequence reads: CSVEESVERNTGELFF. The CDR3 DNA follows: TGCAGCGTTGAAGAATCAGTTGAGCGGAACACCGGGGAGCTGTTTTTT.

This chain connects TRBV5-1 to TRBJ2-7, with D possibly TRBD1 on 5 matching bases. Germline-derived CDR1 and CDR2 are SGHRS and YFSETQ. The CDR3 totals 15 residues. V lost 4 bases and J 6 bases, leaving 20 bases between the germline ends. The CDR3 DNA follows: TGCGCCAGCAGCCCGACAGACCCGAGTTCAGCCGAGCAGTACTTC. The encoded protein is CASSPTDPSSAEQYF.

This chain joins TRBV24-1 and TRBJ2-2, with TRBD1 matching over 7 bases. With V trimmed by 8 bases and J by 5 bases, 4 bases remained unmatched. CDR3 length equals 13 residues. Germline V gives CDR1 KGHDR, CDR2 SFDVKD. CDR3: CATTDRVTGELFF. The CDR3, as DNA: TGTGCCACCACTGACAGGGTAACCGGGGAGCTGTTTTTT.

This clonotype was detected a few times. A much larger clone lies one base from this, so it may be a read error. This rearrangement joins TRBV29-1 to TRBJ2-2, with D possibly being TRBD1 or TRBD2 (5 bases each). This CDR3 is built from 12 residues. CDR1 and CDR2 (germline): SQVTM, ANQGSEA. With 5 bases removed from V and 4 bases from J, the gap between germline ends came to 8 bases. This chain's CDR3 is CSVLGGTGELFF. In nucleotides, the CDR3 is TGCAGCGTTCTTGGGGGCACCGGGGAGCTGTTTTTT.

The chain employs TRBV4-1 and TRBJ2-5, with D perhaps TRBD1 or TRBD2 (5 bases each). This CDR3 spans 17 amino acids. The germline gives CDR1 MGHRA, CDR2 YSYEKL. Between the trimmed V and J ends, which lost 1 base and 1 base, there was a span of 16 bases. CDR3 nucleotides: TGCGCCAGCAGCCAAGTTGGCCCGGGACGTGCCCAAGAGACCCAGTACTTC. Protein: CASSQVGPGRAQETQYF.

This clonotype was detected a few times. J is TRBJ2-5 and V is TRBV7-2; maybe TRBD2 (5 bases). Trimming took off 5 bases at V and 4 bases at J, with 11 bases between the two ends. CDR1 and CDR2 from the germline V gene are SGHTA and FQGNSA. This CDR3 comprises 13 residues. The CDR3 DNA reads TGTGCCAGCAGCCCCCGACGGGGAGAGACCCAGTACTTC. Translation: CASSPRRGETQYF.

The chain is built from TRBV20-1 and TRBJ2-1; D ambiguous. Trimming shortened V by 7 bases and J by 0 bases, and 10 bases separated the two germline ends. This CDR3 is 13 amino acids long. Germline CDR1 is DFQATT and CDR2 is SNEGSKA (reference sequence). Written as DNA, the CDR3 is TGCAGTGTCGAAGGGCCCTCCTACAATGAGCAGTTCTTC. This translates into CSVEGPSYNEQFF.

This clonotype has just a few counts. The gene calls are TRBV5-1 and TRBJ2-6; 8 bases match TRBD1. The J segment lost 0 bases and the V segment lost 4 bases, leaving 12 bases of the junction unmatched. Germline loops: CDR1 SGHRS, CDR2 YFSETQ. The CDR3 covers 19 residues. CDR3 residues: CASSESPGQVLSGANVLTF. CDR3 in DNA: TGCGCCAGCAGCGAATCTCCGGGACAGGTACTCTCTGGGGCCAACGTCCTGACTTTC.

The rearrangement links TRBV12-3 or TRBV12-4 to TRBJ2-1; D assignment may be TRBD1 or TRBD2 (5 bases each). Trimming removed 7 bases at V and 3 bases at J, with 16 bases between. The CDR3 has 15 residues. This CDR3 is CASTSRGENYNEQFF. The DNA for the CDR3 is TGTGCCAGCACCTCCAGAGGGGAAAACTACAATGAGCAGTTCTTC.